The rows below give T cell receptor beta chains drawn from one sample of a study of PD-1 and CTLA-4 blockade in melanoma. Only in-frame clones appear in the TCRdb table, and some are missing; sequencing was by immunoSEQ multiplex PCR. The sample includes approximately 15,000 clones, 70% seen only once; the top ten take 12% to 15%. The source material was CD8+ T cells from peripheral blood, sampled from a patient given anti-PD-1 treatment. The receptors shown here come from a human donor with melanoma. The CDR3 runs from the conserved cysteine through the conserved F or W. D genes are given only for firm matches. Clone size appears in some rows only: once, few, many, or a class for an expanded clone.

size,D,V,J,DNA,CDR3
NA,TRBD2,TRBV7-9,TRBJ2-7,TGTGCCAGCAGCTCCACGGGAACTAGCGGGATCGCTTCCTACGAGCAGTACTTC,CASSSTGTSGIASYEQYF
NA,NA,TRBV6-5,TRBJ2-2,TGTGCCAGCAGTTACCGGACGATGTACACCGGGGAGCTGTTTTTT,CASSYRTMYTGELFF
NA,TRBD2,TRBV7-9,TRBJ2-1,TGTGCCAGCAGCTCCCCCGGACTAGCGGGAGAGGACAATGAGCAGTTCTTC,CASSSPGLAGEDNEQFF
NA,NA,TRBV19,TRBJ2-7,TGTGCCAGTCTGGGGCAGGGTGGGGGCAGCGAGCAGTACTTC,CASLGQGGGSEQYF
few,NA,TRBV19,TRBJ2-7,TGTGCCACTACCCAAGGACAGTTGAACTACGAGCAGTACTTC,CATTQGQLNYEQYF
NA,NA,TRBV19,TRBJ1-1,TGTGCCAGTAGTATTAATGTGGGGAGCGAAGCTTTCTTT,CASSINVGSEAFF
NA,TRBD1,TRBV4-1,TRBJ1-2,TGCGCCAGCAGCCCAACCCAGGGGGCGAACGGCTATGGCTACACCTTC,CASSPTQGANGYGYTF
NA,TRBD2,TRBV30,TRBJ2-2,TGTGCCTGGAGTGTTCGTAGCGGGGGGGTGACCGGGGAGCTGTTTTTT,CAWSVRSGGVTGELFF
NA,TRBD2,TRBV6-5,TRBJ2-1,TGTGCCTCGAGGACTAGCTCCTACAATGAGCAGTTCTTC,CASRTSSYNEQFF
NA,NA,TRBV2,TRBJ1-5,TGTGCCAGCAGTGAAAGTGGGGTTGACGGTCAGCCCCAGCATTTT,CASSESGVDGQPQHF
NA,NA,TRBV7-2,TRBJ1-1,TGTGCCAGCAGCTTCGGATTCTCTGAAGCTTTCTTT,CASSFGFSEAFF
NA,TRBD1,TRBV11-2,TRBJ1-1,TGTGCCAGCAGCAGGGGGCGAACTGAAGCTTTCTTT,CASSRGRTEAFF
NA,NA,TRBV2,TRBJ1-1,TGTGCCAGCAGTCCTACCTTCGGACAGCGGAACACTGAAGCTTTCTTT,CASSPTFGQRNTEAFF
medium-sized,NA,TRBV9,TRBJ2-2,TGTGCCAGCAGCGTAGATCACGGGGAGCTGTTTTTT,CASSVDHGELFF